This T cell receptor (beta chain) was profiled in a study of shared clonotypes between healthy human individuals. The CDR3 covers 12 residues. Trimming pared 2 bases from V and 6 bases from J, leaving 4 bases between. Germline V lookup: CDR1 PRHDT, CDR2 FYEKMQ (reference sequence). CD8 cells classed as naive were CD45RO-negative and positively selected for CCR7, excluding terminally differentiated effector memory CD45RA+ cells. This table comes from immunoSEQ multiplex PCR, and its TCRdb copy is limited to in-frame clones, with some not included. The sample has about 2,100,000 clones, 90% to 95% seen once; the top ten hold around 1.7%.

The origin of this receptor is a man aged 18 to 30 in good health. Some clones in this sample may be carry-over from other donors' samples. The chain is built from TRBV13 and TRBJ2-2; no firm D call. Sequencing was carried out using naive CD8+ T cells from PBMCs. CDR3 sequence reads: CASSLRSGELFF. CDR3 DNA sequence: TGTGCCAGCAGCTTACGGTCCGGGGAGCTGTTTTTT.